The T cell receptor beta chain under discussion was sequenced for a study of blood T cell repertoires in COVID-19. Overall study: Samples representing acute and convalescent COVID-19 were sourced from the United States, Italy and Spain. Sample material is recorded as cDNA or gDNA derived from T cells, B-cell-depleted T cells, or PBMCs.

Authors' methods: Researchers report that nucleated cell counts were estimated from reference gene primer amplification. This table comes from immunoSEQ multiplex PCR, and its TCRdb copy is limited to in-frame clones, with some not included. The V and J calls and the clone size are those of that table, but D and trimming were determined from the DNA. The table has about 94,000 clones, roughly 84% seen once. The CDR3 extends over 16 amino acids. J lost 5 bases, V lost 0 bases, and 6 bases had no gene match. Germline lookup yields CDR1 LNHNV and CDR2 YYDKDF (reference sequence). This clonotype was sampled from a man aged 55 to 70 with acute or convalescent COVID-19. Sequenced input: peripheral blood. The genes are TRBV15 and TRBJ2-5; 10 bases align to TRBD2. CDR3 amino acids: CATSRDTLAGVETQYF. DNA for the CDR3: TGTGCCACCAGCAGAGACACTCTAGCGGGGGTTGAGACCCAGTACTTC.